This TCR beta chain derives from a study of control samples from healthy donors and cancer patients. TCRdb's table, derived via immunoSEQ multiplex PCR, lists solely in-frame clones and lacks some. The table includes more than 75,000 clones, nearly 90% detected once. Trimming took off 3 bases at V and 3 bases at J, with 16 bases between the two ends. Germline loops: CDR1 SGHKS, CDR2 YYEKEE (reference sequence). This CDR3 contains 15 residues. What was sequenced was blood. The chain links TRBV5-5 to TRBJ2-7; the D call may be TRBD1 or TRBD2 (7 bases each). The clonotype comes from a man aged 50 or older in good health. DNA of the CDR3: TGTGCCAGCAGCTCTTCAGCCAGGGGGGGCTACGAGCAGTACTTC. This gives the protein CASSSSARGGYEQYF.